The 17 T cell receptor beta chains below come from one sample, sequenced in a study of T cell responses to AZD1222 COVID-19 vaccine. Produced via immunoSEQ multiplex PCR; TCRdb's table is partial and in-frame only. Found here are 150,000 or so clones, 80% to 95% of them singletons; the top ten hold roughly 1.2%. Sequencing was performed on peripheral blood, taken 28 days after the second AZD1222 dose. The source of these receptors is an adult who received the AZD1222 COVID-19 vaccine.

This clone was recorded once. The chain recombines TRBV5-3 with TRBJ1-2, with D perhaps TRBD1 (5 bases). TRBV5-3 belongs to the ORF category, with a function that is uncertain. The V end lost 6 bases, the J end lost 3 bases, and 15 bases lay between the germline ends. This CDR3 has 14 amino acids. The CDR3 here is CARNGGAGDYGYTF. CDR3 nucleotides: TGTGCCAGAAACGGAGGGGCGGGGGACTATGGCTACACCTTC.

The sample holds one count of this clone. The chain is built from TRBV6-2 or TRBV6-3 and TRBJ2-7; 7 bases are a match to TRBD2. Germline V gives CDR1 MNHEY, CDR2 SVGEGT. The CDR3 loop spans 13 amino acids. V shed 1 base and J 6 bases; nucleotides not matched to a gene: 3. DNA for the CDR3: TGTGCCAGCAGTTACTACGGGGGGAGCGAGCAGTACTTC. Amino acids: CASSYYGGSEQYF.

This chain links TRBV2 with TRBJ1-1; D gene unclear. The CDR3 is 12 residues long. The germline V and J ends were trimmed by 7 bases and 3 bases, with 9 bases remaining between them. Germline V gene data show CDR1 as SNHLY and CDR2 as FYNNEI. CDR3 DNA sequence: TGTGCCAGCACCTTACACGACACTGAAGCTTTCTTT. Residues: CASTLHDTEAFF.

This chain connects TRBV5-4 to TRBJ2-3; TRBD1 aligns across 8 bases. In germline, CDR1 is SGHNT, CDR2 YYREEE (reference sequence). The V and J ends lost 2 bases and 1 base, in that order; junction bases with no gene match: 9. The CDR3 is 17 residues long. Written as DNA, the CDR3 is TGTGCCAGCAGCTTAAGAAGACAGGGGTGGGGCACAGATACGCAGTATTTT. It is translated as CASSLRRQGWGTDTQYF.

The rearrangement uses TRBV5-1 and TRBJ2-1, with TRBD2 matching 15 bases. From germline, CDR1 is SGHRS and CDR2 YFSETQ. With V trimmed by 4 bases and J by 2 bases, 7 bases remained unmatched. The length of the CDR3 is 18 residues. The CDR3 DNA sequence: TGCGCCAGCAGCGCCGGGACTAGCGGGAGGTTGGCCTACAATGAGCAGTTCTTC. Translating gives CASSAGTSGRLAYNEQFF.

This rearrangement joins TRBV10-3 to TRBJ2-1; D perhaps matches TRBD2 (5 bases). V was clipped by 4 bases and J by 5 bases, with 12 bases between them. The CDR3 is made up of 14 amino acids. Germline V gives CDR1 ENHRY, CDR2 SYGVKD. The CDR3 sequence is CAISAGLPNNEQFF. CDR3 DNA sequence: TGTGCCATCAGTGCAGGACTTCCTAACAATGAGCAGTTCTTC.

The V and J genes are TRBV13 and TRBJ1-2; 7 bases are shared with TRBD1. V shed 1 base and J 0 bases; nucleotides not matched to a gene: 5. The CDR3 length is 16 residues. Germline V CDR1 and CDR2: PRHDT, FYEKMQ (reference sequence). The CDR3, as DNA: TGTGCCAGCAGCTTAGCCGGGACAGTCGCTAACTATGGCTACACCTTC. Protein product: CASSLAGTVANYGYTF.

The chain uses TRBV27 and TRBJ2-7; TRBD1 agrees at 9 bases. J was trimmed by 3 bases and V by 5 bases; bases with no gene match: 2. This CDR3 contains 13 residues. CDR1 and CDR2 (germline): MNHEY, SMNVEV (reference sequence). CDR3 region: CASSDRGNYEQYF. The DNA of the CDR3 is TGTGCCAGCAGTGACAGGGGGAACTACGAGCAGTACTTC.

This clone was counted once. The rearrangement joins TRBV6-4 to TRBJ2-1, with 8 nucleotides matching TRBD2. V shed 3 bases and J 6 bases; nucleotides not matched to a gene: 7. Germline lookup yields CDR1 MRHNA and CDR2 SNTAGT. The CDR3 totals 15 residues. The CDR3 DNA is TGTGCCAGCAGTGAGGGGGGGCTAGCGGGCAATGAGCAGTTCTTC. Amino acids: CASSEGGLAGNEQFF.

This chain connects TRBV29-1 to TRBJ1-2, with D unclear. This CDR3 comprises 13 residues. Per the germline V gene, CDR1 is SQVTM and CDR2 is ANQGSEA. The V end lost 7 bases, the J end lost 3 bases, and 15 bases lay between the germline ends. In DNA form, the CDR3 reads TGCAGCGCCCACGACACTGCTGACTATGGCTACACCTTC. The encoded protein is CSAHDTADYGYTF.

The chain combines TRBV27 with TRBJ2-3; 13 bases line up with TRBD2. V shed 7 bases and J 1 base; nucleotides not matched to a gene: 14. In germline, CDR1 is MNHEY, CDR2 SMNVEV (reference sequence). This CDR3 is built from 19 residues. As DNA, the CDR3 is TGTGCCAGCAAAACGGGACTAGCGGGACTAGCTCTTGGCACAGATACGCAGTATTTT. Protein: CASKTGLAGLALGTDTQYF.

There are a few counts of this clone. This chain uses TRBV7-2 with TRBJ2-2; D is unresolved. The length of the CDR3 is 14 residues. Germline V gene lookup returns CDR1 SGHTA and CDR2 FQGNSA. V shed 1 base and J shed 6 bases, with 9 bases lying between them. The CDR3 loop reads CASSLDDWAGELFF. The CDR3 DNA follows: TGTGCCAGCAGCTTAGACGATTGGGCCGGGGAGCTGTTTTTT.

V gene TRBV28 combines with J gene TRBJ1-6, with D uncertain. CDR1 and CDR2 from the germline V gene are MDHEN and SYDVKM. V dropped 6 bases and J dropped 4 bases, with 16 bases sitting between them. This CDR3 spans 16 amino acids. This chain's CDR3 is CASRGDERGYNSPLHF. As DNA, the CDR3 is TGTGCCAGCAGGGGAGACGAAAGAGGGTATAATTCACCCCTCCACTTT.

J is TRBJ1-5 and V is TRBV27, with D hard to call. Germline V gene sequence: CDR1 MNHEY, CDR2 SMNVEV (reference sequence). The CDR3 is 16 residues long. Trimming took off 4 bases at V and 1 base at J, with 14 bases between the two ends. In nucleotides, the CDR3 is TGTGCCAGCAGTTCAGGAGGGCCTGGAAGCAATCAGCCCCAGCATTTT. Translated, it gives CASSSGGPGSNQPQHF.

This chain connects TRBV4-1 to TRBJ2-5, with 10 nucleotides matching TRBD2. The ends lost 0 bases at V and 1 base at J; junction bases unmatched: 14. Germline values: CDR1 MGHRA, CDR2 YSYEKL. The length of the CDR3 is 20 residues. CDR3 sequence (DNA): TGCGCCAGCAGCCAAGATACGGCTAGCGGGAGAGGGTCCCCCCAAGAGACCCAGTACTTC. Translating gives CASSQDTASGRGSPQETQYF.

The V and J genes are TRBV5-6 and TRBJ1-4; 7 nucleotides line up with TRBD1. This CDR3 has 15 amino acids. The germline CDR1 and CDR2 sequences are SGHDT and YYEEEE. The J segment lost 5 bases and the V segment lost 3 bases, leaving 7 bases of the junction unmatched. CDR3 residues: CASSSPTGQNEKLFF. Written as DNA, the CDR3 is TGTGCCAGCAGCTCCCCGACAGGGCAGAATGAAAAACTGTTTTTT.

This clone showed up just a few times. This chain joins TRBV6-5 and TRBJ2-7; 12 bases match TRBD1. J was trimmed by 4 bases and V by 8 bases; bases with no gene match: 3. The CDR3 is 13 residues long. CDR1 and CDR2 (germline): MNHEY, SVGAGI. The CDR3 loop is CASGTGGGYEQYF. CDR3 coding DNA: TGTGCCAGCGGGACAGGGGGCGGTTACGAGCAGTACTTC.